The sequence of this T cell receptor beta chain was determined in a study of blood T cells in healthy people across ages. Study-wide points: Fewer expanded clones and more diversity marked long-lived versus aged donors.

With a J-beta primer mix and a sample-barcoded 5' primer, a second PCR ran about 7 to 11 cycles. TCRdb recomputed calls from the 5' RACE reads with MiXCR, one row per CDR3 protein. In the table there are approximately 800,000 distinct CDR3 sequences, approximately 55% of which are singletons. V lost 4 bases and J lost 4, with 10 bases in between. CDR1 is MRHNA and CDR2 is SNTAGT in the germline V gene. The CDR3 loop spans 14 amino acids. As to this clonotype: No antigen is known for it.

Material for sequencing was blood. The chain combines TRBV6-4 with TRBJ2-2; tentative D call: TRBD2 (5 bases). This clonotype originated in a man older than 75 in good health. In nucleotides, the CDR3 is TGTGCCAGCAGTGCGGAGGAGTCCACCGGGGAGCTGTTTTTT. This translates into CASSAEESTGELFF.